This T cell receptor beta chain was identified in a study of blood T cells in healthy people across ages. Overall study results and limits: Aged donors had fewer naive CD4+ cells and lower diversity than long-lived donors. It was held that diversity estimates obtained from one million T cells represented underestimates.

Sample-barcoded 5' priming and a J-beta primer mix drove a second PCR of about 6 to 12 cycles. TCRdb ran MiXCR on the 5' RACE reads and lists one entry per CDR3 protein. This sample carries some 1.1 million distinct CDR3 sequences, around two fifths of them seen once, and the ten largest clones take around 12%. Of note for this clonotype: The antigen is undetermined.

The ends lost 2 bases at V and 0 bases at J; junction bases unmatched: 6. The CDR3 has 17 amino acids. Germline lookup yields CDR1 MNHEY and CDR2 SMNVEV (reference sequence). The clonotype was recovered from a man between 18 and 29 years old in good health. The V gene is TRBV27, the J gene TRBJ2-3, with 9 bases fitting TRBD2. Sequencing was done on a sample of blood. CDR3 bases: TGTGCCAGCAGTTTAGTGCTAGCGGGGACAAGCACAGATACGCAGTATTTT. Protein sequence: CASSLVLAGTSTDTQYF.